The clone carrying this T cell receptor beta chain appeared many times. Germline CDR1 is SGHRS and CDR2 is YFSETQ. The CDR3 consists of 15 residues. The V end was cut by 0 bases, the J end by 4 bases, with 11 bases between. The data originate from a study of T cells in Graves' hyperthyroidism and ophthalmopathy. Patients counted as stable if ophthalmopathy did not develop within 18 months. There were TCR beta CDR3 regions amplified from RNA transcripts. RT-PCR in the first round (using the HTBI primer set) targeted the TCR CDR3. TCRdb reprocessed the multiplex PCR reads with MiXCR, giving one entry per CDR3 protein. The data show approximately 400,000 distinct CDR3 sequences, 15% to 19% seen once.

Sequenced material: blood. V is TRBV5-1 and J is TRBJ2-1, with TRBD1 as a possible D gene (6 bases). The sequence was collected from a woman between 18 and 29 years old with Graves' hyperthyroidism. CDR3 loop: CASSLDGDTYNEQFF. For the CDR3, the DNA is TGCGCCAGCAGCTTGGATGGGGACACGTACAATGAGCAGTTCTTC.